This entry lists 8 T cell receptor beta chains sequenced from one sample in a study of cytomegalovirus exposure and HLA in healthy donors. The PCR ran on 60 Vbeta and 13 Jbeta primers. Assay: immunoSEQ multiplex PCR; the TCRdb copy retains only in-frame clones and omits some. The data show around 200,000 clones, 70% to 85% seen once. Input material: PBMCs. These receptors originate from a girl aged 2-10 years in good health and CMV-seropositive.

This sequence joins TRBV11-3 and TRBJ2-2, with 14 positions matching TRBD2. The J segment lost 6 bases and the V segment lost 1 base, leaving 10 bases of the junction unmatched. The germline gives CDR1 SGHNT, CDR2 YENEEA. The CDR3 has 19 amino acids. CDR3 residues: CASSLGAGLAGAQAGELFF. The CDR3 DNA is TGTGCCAGCAGCTTAGGGGCGGGACTAGCGGGAGCGCAGGCCGGGGAGCTGTTTTTT.

This rearrangement joins TRBV25-1 to TRBJ2-6, with D perhaps TRBD1 (6 bases). The germline V gene encodes CDR1 MGHDK and CDR2 SYGVNS. The CDR3 is 14 amino acids. Trimming pared 9 bases from V and 4 bases from J, leaving 13 bases between. The CDR3 loop reads CARYTGPGANVLTF. CDR3 DNA sequence: TGTGCCAGGTACACAGGGCCCGGGGCCAACGTCCTGACTTTC.

The rearrangement links TRBV30 to TRBJ2-7; 10 bases map to TRBD2. Germline values: CDR1 GTSNPN, CDR2 SVGIG (reference sequence). CDR3 size: 15 residues. V was pared by 0 bases and J by 3 bases, with 5 bases of the junction left unmatched. The CDR3 protein is CAWSVGTSDLYEQYF. The DNA of the CDR3 is TGTGCCTGGAGTGTTGGGACTAGCGACCTCTACGAGCAGTACTTC.

This chain joins TRBV6-1 and TRBJ1-1; weak D call: TRBD1 (5 bases). V was trimmed by 6 bases and J by 3 bases, leaving 11 bases between them. This CDR3 is built from 13 residues. Germline V lookup: CDR1 MNHNS, CDR2 SASEGT. The CDR3 here is CASRGDLDTEAFF. CDR3 DNA: TGTGCCAGCAGAGGGGATCTGGACACTGAAGCTTTCTTT.

The chain has TRBV27 and TRBJ1-2; TRBD1 matches at 7 bases. V dropped 1 base and J dropped 4; count of bases not matched to a gene: 6. Germline V gene lookup returns CDR1 MNHEY and CDR2 SMNVEV (reference sequence). The CDR3 spans 15 residues. Here the CDR3 DNA reads TGTGCCAGCAGTTTATTAAGGGGGCGCGGCTATGGCTACACCTTC. It is translated as CASSLLRGRGYGYTF.

The chain has TRBV11-2 and TRBJ2-7; possibly TRBD1 for D (6 bases). This CDR3 is built from 15 residues. Germline V lookup: CDR1 SGHAT, CDR2 FQNNGV. The V and J ends lost 0 bases and 3 bases respectively, with 12 bases between them. The CDR3 is CASSLETGLIYEQYF. The CDR3 DNA is TGTGCCAGCAGCTTAGAAACAGGGCTGATCTACGAGCAGTACTTC. The variable domain in full, with the rest retrieved from reference TRBV11-2 and TRBJ2-7, is EAGVAQSPRYKIIEKRQSVAFWCNPISGHATLYWYQQILGQGPKLLIQFQNNGVVDDSQLPKDRFSAERLKGVDSTLKIQPAKLEDSAVYLCASSLETGLIYEQYFGPGTRLTVT.

V gene TRBV28 combines with J gene TRBJ1-2; no clear D. From germline, CDR1 is MDHEN and CDR2 SYDVKM. V was pared by 3 bases and J by 0 bases, with 8 bases between. This CDR3 comprises 14 residues. CDR3 loop: CASSFEGANYGYTF. CDR3 DNA: TGTGCCAGCAGTTTTGAGGGAGCTAACTATGGCTACACCTTC.

The CDR3 loop is CASSHRTGRQPQHF. The CDR3 DNA is TGTGCCAGCAGCCACAGGACAGGCAGGCAGCCCCAGCATTTT. The chain couples TRBV28 to TRBJ1-5, with TRBD1 matching 7 bases. The germline CDR1 and CDR2 sequences are MDHEN and SYDVKM. Unmatched junction bases numbered 9, after V lost 6 bases and J lost 7 bases. The CDR3 spans 14 residues.